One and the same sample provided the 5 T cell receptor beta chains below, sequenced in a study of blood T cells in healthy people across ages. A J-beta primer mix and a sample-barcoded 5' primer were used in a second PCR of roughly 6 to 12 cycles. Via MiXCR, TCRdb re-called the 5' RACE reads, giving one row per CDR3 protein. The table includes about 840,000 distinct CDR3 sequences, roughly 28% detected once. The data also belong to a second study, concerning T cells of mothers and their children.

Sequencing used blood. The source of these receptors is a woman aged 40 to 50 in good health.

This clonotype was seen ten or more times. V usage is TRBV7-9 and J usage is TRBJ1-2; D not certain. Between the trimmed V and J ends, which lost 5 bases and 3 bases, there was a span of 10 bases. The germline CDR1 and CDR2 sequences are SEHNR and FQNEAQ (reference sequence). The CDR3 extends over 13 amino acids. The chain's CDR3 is CASSPGLDYGYTF. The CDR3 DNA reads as TGTGCCAGCAGCCCCGGACTCGACTATGGCTACACCTTC.

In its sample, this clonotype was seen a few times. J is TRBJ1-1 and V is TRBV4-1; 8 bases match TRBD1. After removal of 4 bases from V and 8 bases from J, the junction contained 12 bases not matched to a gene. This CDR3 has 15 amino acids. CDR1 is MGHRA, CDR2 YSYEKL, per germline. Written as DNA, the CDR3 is TGCGCCAGCAGCCTCGGACAGGGCGGGAGCGGCGAAGCTTTCTTT. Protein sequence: CASSLGQGGSGEAFF.

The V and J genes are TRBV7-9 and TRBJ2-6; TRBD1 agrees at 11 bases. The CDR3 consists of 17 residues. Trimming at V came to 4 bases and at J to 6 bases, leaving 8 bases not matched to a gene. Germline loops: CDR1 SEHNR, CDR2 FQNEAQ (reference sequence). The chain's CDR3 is CASSSGQGAAEANVLTF. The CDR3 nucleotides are TGTGCCAGCAGCTCAGGACAGGGGGCAGCTGAGGCCAACGTCCTGACTTTC. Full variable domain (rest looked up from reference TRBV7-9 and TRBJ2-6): DTGVSQNPRHKITKRGQNVTFRCDPISEHNRLYWYRQTLGQGPEFLTYFQNEAQLEKSRLLSDRFSAERPKGSFSTLEIQRTEQGDSAMYLCASSSGQGAAEANVLTFGAGSRLTVL.

This chain's CDR3 is CASSPGGGQGQYGYTF. For the CDR3, the DNA is TGTGCCAGCAGCCCCGGGGGAGGACAGGGGCAGTATGGCTACACCTTC. V usage is TRBV9 and J usage is TRBJ1-2, with TRBD1 matching over 9 bases. J was trimmed by 5 bases and V by 4 bases; bases with no gene match: 12. Germline assignment: CDR1 SGDLS and CDR2 YYNGEE. The CDR3 spans 16 residues.

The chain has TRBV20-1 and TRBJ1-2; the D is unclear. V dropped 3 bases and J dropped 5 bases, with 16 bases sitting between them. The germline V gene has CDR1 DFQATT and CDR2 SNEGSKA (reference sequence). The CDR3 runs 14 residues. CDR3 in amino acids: CSASTWAGGYGYTF. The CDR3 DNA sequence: TGCAGTGCTAGCACGTGGGCAGGCGGTTATGGCTACACCTTC.